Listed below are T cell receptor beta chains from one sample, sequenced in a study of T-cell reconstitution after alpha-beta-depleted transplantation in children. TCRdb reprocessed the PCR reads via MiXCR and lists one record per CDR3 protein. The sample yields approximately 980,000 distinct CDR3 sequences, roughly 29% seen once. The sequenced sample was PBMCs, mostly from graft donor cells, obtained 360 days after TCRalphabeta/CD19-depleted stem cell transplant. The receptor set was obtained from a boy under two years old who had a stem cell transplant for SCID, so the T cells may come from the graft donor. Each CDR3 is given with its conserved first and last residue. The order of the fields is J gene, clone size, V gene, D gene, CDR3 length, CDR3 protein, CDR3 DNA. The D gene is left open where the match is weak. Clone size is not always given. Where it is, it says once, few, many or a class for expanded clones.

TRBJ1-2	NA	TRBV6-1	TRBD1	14	CASGRQGPVYGYTF	TGTGCCAGCGGGAGACAGGGGCCCGTCTATGGCTACACCTTC
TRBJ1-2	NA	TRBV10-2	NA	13	CASSETANYGYTF	TGCGCCAGCAGTGAGACAGCTAACTATGGCTACACCTTC
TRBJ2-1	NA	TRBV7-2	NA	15	CASSLLSRAVNEQFF	TGTGCCAGCAGCCTACTATCGAGGGCGGTCAATGAGCAGTTCTTC
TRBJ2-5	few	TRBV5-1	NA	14	CASSWSLSQETQYF	TGCGCCAGCAGCTGGTCCCTAAGCCAAGAGACCCAGTACTTC
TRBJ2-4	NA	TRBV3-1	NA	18	CASSPFWALGLAKNIQYF	TGTGCCAGCAGCCCCTTTTGGGCGCTGGGACTGGCCAAAAACATTCAGTACTTC
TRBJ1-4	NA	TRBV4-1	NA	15	CASSQEESWAEKLFF	TGCGCCAGCAGCCAAGAGGAGAGCTGGGCTGAAAAACTGTTTTTT
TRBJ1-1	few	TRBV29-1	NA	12	CSVGGDRTEAFF	TGCAGCGTTGGAGGGGATCGCACTGAAGCTTTCTTT
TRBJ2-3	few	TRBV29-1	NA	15	CSATRRGTGTDTQYF	TGCAGCGCCACTCGCCGGGGGACGGGAACAGATACGCAGTATTTT
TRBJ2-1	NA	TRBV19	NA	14	CASRPGSGYNEQFF	TGTGCCAGTAGGCCAGGATCGGGGTACAATGAGCAGTTCTTC
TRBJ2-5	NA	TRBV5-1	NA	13	CASSSDIFGTQYF	TGCGCCAGCAGCTCGGACATTTTTGGGACCCAGTACTTC
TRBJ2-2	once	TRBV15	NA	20	CATSRDLLLSKWVSDGELFF	TGTGCCACCAGCAGAGATTTGTTGTTAAGCAAATGGGTGTCGGACGGGGAGCTGTTTTTT
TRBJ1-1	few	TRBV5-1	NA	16	CASSSGQKYGNTEAFF	TGCGCCAGCAGCTCCGGACAGAAATACGGGAACACTGAAGCTTTCTTT
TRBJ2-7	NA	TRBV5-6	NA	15	CASSLPGSHLGEQYF	TGTGCCAGCAGCTTACCAGGGTCCCACCTTGGGGAGCAGTACTTC
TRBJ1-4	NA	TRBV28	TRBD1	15	CASSDNRGTNEKLFF	TGTGCCAGCAGTGATAACAGGGGGACTAATGAAAAACTGTTTTTT